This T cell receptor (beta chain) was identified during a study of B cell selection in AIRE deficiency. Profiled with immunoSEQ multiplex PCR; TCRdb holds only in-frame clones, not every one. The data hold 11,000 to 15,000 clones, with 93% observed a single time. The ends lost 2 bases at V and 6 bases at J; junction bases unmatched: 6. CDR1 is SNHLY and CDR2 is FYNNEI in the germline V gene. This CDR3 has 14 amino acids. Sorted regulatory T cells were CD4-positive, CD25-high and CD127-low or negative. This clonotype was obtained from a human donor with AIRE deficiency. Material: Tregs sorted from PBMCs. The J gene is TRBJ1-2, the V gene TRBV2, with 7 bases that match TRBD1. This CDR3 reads CASSELGQRNGYTF. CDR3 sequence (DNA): TGTGCCAGCAGTGAATTGGGACAGCGGAATGGCTACACCTTC.